These 28 T cell receptor beta chains came from one sample sequenced in a study of cytomegalovirus exposure and HLA in healthy donors (TCRdb year 2017). The library came from the immunoSEQ multiplex PCR assay. The multiplex PCR relied on a mix of 60 forward primers for TCR Vbeta segments and 13 reverse primers for TCR Jbeta segments. The source is immuneACCESS, and TCRdb retained only in-frame sequences with V and J called. Part of the clones is not carried over; for the studies checked, unresolved V genes explain less than half of this, and the remainder is unexplained. The sample data list under 200,000 clones, and roughly 80% of these were observed just once. The ten largest clones represent more than 0.5% of the sample. Sequenced material: PBMCs. The receptors were sampled from a woman aged 45-59 years in good health and CMV-seronegative.

This sequence joins TRBV7-2 and TRBJ2-7; 9 bases map to TRBD1. The length of the CDR3 is 15 residues. Germline CDR1 reads SGHTA; CDR2 reads FQGNSA. The V gene end was trimmed by 1 base and the J gene end by 5 bases; junction bases not matched to a gene: 6. The CDR3 bases are TGTGCCAGCAGCTTAGGTGGGACAGGGCCCAACGAGCAGTACTTC. Translation gives CASSLGGTGPNEQYF.

This sequence joins TRBV14 and TRBJ2-7; D is perhaps TRBD2 (6 bases). Deletions cut 0 bases from V and 6 bases from J, with 12 bases between. The length of the CDR3 is 14 residues. Germline V gene lookup returns CDR1 SGHDN and CDR2 FVKESK. The CDR3 region is CASSQERRGIEQYF. CDR3 bases: TGTGCCAGCAGCCAAGAGAGGAGGGGAATCGAGCAGTACTTC.

The rearrangement joins TRBV28 to TRBJ2-4, with a possible D match to TRBD1 (6 bases). The V end was cut by 9 bases, the J end by 0 bases, with 15 bases between. CDR1 and CDR2 from the germline V gene are MDHEN and SYDVKM. This CDR3 has 15 residues. The CDR3 coding sequence is TGTGCCAGTAAGCCGGGACATTTAGCCAAAAACATTCAGTACTTC. It specifies CASKPGHLAKNIQYF.

The chain uses TRBV30 and TRBJ2-6; unclear D gene. Per germline, CDR1 GTSNPN and CDR2 SVGIG (reference sequence). Trimming took 7 bases from V and 0 from J, leaving 13 bases between them. This CDR3 spans 15 amino acids. The CDR3 DNA reads as TGTGCCTCCATAGGCCTAGGCTCTGGGGCCAACGTCCTGACTTTC. This gives the protein CASIGLGSGANVLTF.

The chain has TRBV19 and TRBJ2-4, with D maybe TRBD2 (7 bases). There are 14 residues in the CDR3. Germline loops: CDR1 LNHDA, CDR2 SQIVND (reference sequence). V lost 2 bases, J lost 6 bases, and 11 bases lay in between. DNA of the CDR3: TGTGCCAGTAGTATACAAGGGGGGGCAAACATTCAGTACTTC. Translation gives CASSIQGGANIQYF.

This clone is a singleton in its sample. The chain links TRBV10-1 to TRBJ1-1; the match to TRBD1 covers 7 bases. CDR1 WNHNN and CDR2 SYGVQD come from the germline V gene (reference sequence). Unmatched junction bases numbered 11, after V lost 3 bases and J lost 7 bases. CDR3 length equals 15 residues. CDR3: CASSDSGTARNEAFF. CDR3 DNA: TGCGCCAGCAGTGACTCCGGGACAGCTAGGAATGAAGCTTTCTTT.

The CDR3: CASSQDRGNEQFF. The CDR3, as DNA: TGTGCCAGCAGCCAAGATAGGGGCAATGAGCAGTTCTTC. The genes are TRBV11-2 and TRBJ2-1; a weak D match, TRBD1 (5 bases). The length of the CDR3 is 13 residues. Germline CDR1 and CDR2: SGHAT and FQNNGV. The ends were cut back, 5 bases at V and 6 bases at J, with 11 bases in the middle. Based on the CDR3 plus reference TRBV11-2 and TRBJ2-1, the full variable domain is EAGVAQSPRYKIIEKRQSVAFWCNPISGHATLYWYQQILGQGPKLLIQFQNNGVVDDSQLPKDRFSAERLKGVDSTLKIQPAKLEDSAVYLCASSQDRGNEQFFGPGTRLTVL.

This clone was counted once. The V call is TRBV4-1, the J call TRBJ2-2; 11 bases are a match to TRBD1. This CDR3 is built from 19 residues. Germline assignment: CDR1 MGHRA and CDR2 YSYEKL. J was trimmed by 9 bases and V by 2 bases; bases with no gene match: 17. CDR3 nucleotides: TGCGCCAGCAGCCAATTCGGGGGCCGGGGACAGGGGGTGCCCAGGGAGCTGTTTTTT. Its protein is CASSQFGGRGQGVPRELFF.

The V and J genes are TRBV15 and TRBJ2-7; 7 positions match TRBD1. The CDR3 covers 14 residues. Germline V gene lookup returns CDR1 LNHNV and CDR2 YYDKDF (reference sequence). Unmatched junction bases numbered 2, after V lost 0 bases and J lost 3 bases. The chain's CDR3 is CATSRDTGVYEQYF. In DNA, the CDR3 is TGTGCCACCAGCAGAGACACAGGGGTCTACGAGCAGTACTTC.

V gene TRBV28 combines with J gene TRBJ1-1; TRBD1 aligns across 9 bases. CDR1 is MDHEN, CDR2 SYDVKM, per germline. CDR3 length: 14 residues. Trimming took 8 bases from V and 5 from J; bases not matched to a gene: 9. The CDR3 DNA sequence: TGTGCCAGCCCGCCACAGGGGGCTGGGACTGAAGCTTTCTTT. The encoded protein is CASPPQGAGTEAFF.

The chain has TRBV27 and TRBJ2-3; D is ambiguous. The V gene's germline CDR1 is MNHEY and CDR2 SMNVEV (reference sequence). The V end was cut by 5 bases, the J end by 6 bases, with 12 bases between. This CDR3 is built from 13 residues. The DNA for the CDR3 is TGTGCCAGCAGTCTTACAGTCCGGGATACGCAGTATTTT. As protein: CASSLTVRDTQYF.

This chain joins TRBV11-2 and TRBJ2-7; possibly TRBD2 for D (6 bases). Between the trimmed V and J ends, which lost 6 bases and 3 bases, there was a span of 18 bases. There are 15 residues in the CDR3. Germline loops: CDR1 SGHAT, CDR2 FQNNGV. The DNA for the CDR3 is TGTGCCAGCAGTCCCTTGTTGGCGGGAAGCTACGAGCAGTACTTC. Its translation is CASSPLLAGSYEQYF.

The gene calls are TRBV7-9 and TRBJ2-7; maybe TRBD2 (6 bases). V was shortened by 5 bases and J by 4 bases, with 18 bases between the two germline ends. The CDR3 has 15 residues. Germline V gene data show CDR1 as SEHNR and CDR2 as FQNEAQ (reference sequence). The CDR3 protein is CASSLRPGEGYEQYF. The CDR3 DNA sequence: TGTGCCAGCAGCCTAAGGCCGGGGGAAGGGTACGAGCAGTACTTC.

This chain joins TRBV5-1 and TRBJ2-1, with 7 bases that match TRBD2. Germline V gene data show CDR1 as SGHRS and CDR2 as YFSETQ. V was clipped by 5 bases and J by 4 bases; unmatched bases: 3. The CDR3 spans 13 residues. CDR3: CASRASGYNEQFF. The DNA of the CDR3 is TGCGCCAGCAGGGCTAGCGGTTACAATGAGCAGTTCTTC.

Here the CDR3 DNA reads TGCAGCGTTGGAAGGGCGGGGGCCTACGAGCAGTACTTC. Protein sequence: CSVGRAGAYEQYF. The V call is TRBV29-1, the J call TRBJ2-7, with 7 bases matching TRBD2. This CDR3 spans 13 amino acids. The ends lost 4 bases at V and 2 bases at J; junction bases unmatched: 5. Germline V gene data show CDR1 as SQVTM and CDR2 as ANQGSEA.

The J gene is TRBJ1-1, the V gene TRBV18; maybe TRBD1 (6 bases). The germline V and J ends were trimmed by 2 bases and 1 base, with 8 bases remaining between them. CDR1 KGHSH and CDR2 LQKENI come from the germline V gene. CDR3 size: 14 residues. The CDR3 loop reads CASSPLQGNTEAFF. CDR3 in DNA: TGTGCCAGCTCACCATTACAGGGGAACACTGAAGCTTTCTTT.

This clone showed up just a few times. V usage is TRBV6-1 and J usage is TRBJ2-7; perhaps TRBD1 as D (6 bases). CDR3 length equals 14 residues. Per germline, CDR1 MNHNS and CDR2 SASEGT. Trimming took off 2 bases at V and 5 bases at J, with 13 bases between the two ends. Written as DNA, the CDR3 is TGTGCCAGCAGTGAACTGAGGGGGTCCCACGAGCAGTACTTC. Its translation is CASSELRGSHEQYF.

The chain links TRBV4-1 to TRBJ1-1; D is unresolved. This CDR3 has 16 amino acids. V lost 1 base, J lost 2 bases, and 14 bases lay in between. The V gene's germline CDR1 is MGHRA and CDR2 YSYEKL. The CDR3 DNA reads TGCGCCAGCAGCCAAGGGTCGGGGTCGCCCAACACTGAAGCTTTCTTT. Its translation: CASSQGSGSPNTEAFF.

This clone was counted between two and nine times. V gene TRBV4-1 combines with J gene TRBJ2-7; 14 bases align to TRBD2. Trimming cost V 2 bases and J 4 bases; bases outside gene matches: 13. The CDR3 covers 19 residues. Germline V lookup: CDR1 MGHRA, CDR2 YSYEKL. CDR3: CASSQFQRLAGGYEYEQYF. CDR3 in DNA: TGCGCCAGCAGCCAATTCCAGAGACTAGCGGGAGGGTATGAGTACGAGCAGTACTTC.

V and J are TRBV10-3 and TRBJ2-7; D might be TRBD2 (5 bases). This CDR3 has 15 residues. Germline lookup yields CDR1 ENHRY and CDR2 SYGVKD. V lost 0 bases, J lost 0 bases, and 9 bases lay in between. This chain's CDR3 is CAISESASFSYEQYF. The CDR3 bases are TGTGCCATCAGTGAGTCGGCTAGCTTCTCCTACGAGCAGTACTTC.

This sequence joins TRBV4-2 and TRBJ1-6; D is unclear. V lost 0 bases to trimming and J lost 6 bases, with 9 bases between them. The CDR3 runs to 15 residues. Germline V gene data show CDR1 as LGHNA and CDR2 as YNFKEQ. The CDR3 protein is CASSQDTRFNSPLHF. CDR3 DNA sequence: TGTGCCAGCAGCCAAGACACCAGGTTTAATTCACCCCTCCACTTT.

This clone was counted a single time. This chain links TRBV28 with TRBJ2-3; D is possibly TRBD2 (5 bases). Germline V gives CDR1 MDHEN, CDR2 SYDVKM. The CDR3 totals 14 residues. V lost 1 base and J lost 9, with 14 bases in between. The CDR3 loop is CASSLLSGSATQYF. The DNA of the CDR3 is TGTGCCAGCAGTTTATTGTCTGGGAGTGCGACGCAGTATTTT. Full variable domain (missing parts from reference TRBV28 and TRBJ2-3): DVKVTQSSRYLVKRTGEKVFLECVQDMDHENMFWYRQDPGLGLRLIYFSYDVKMKEKGDIPEGYSVSREKKERFSLILESASTNQTSMYLCASSLLSGSATQYFGPGTRLTVL.

This chain joins TRBV19 and TRBJ1-2, with 10 bases identical to TRBD1. V shed 5 bases and J 8 bases; nucleotides not matched to a gene: 5. Germline V gene lookup returns CDR1 LNHDA and CDR2 SQIVND (reference sequence). The length of the CDR3 is 13 residues. The CDR3 DNA reads TGTGCCAGTAGTCACGGACAGGGGGTAGGCTACACCTTC. Protein sequence: CASSHGQGVGYTF.

Of note for this clone: At one end, the junction sequence differs from germline, possibly due to a read error. CDR3: CSSSLVERDYNEQFF. The DNA for the CDR3 is TGTTCCAGCAGCTTAGTGGAGCGGGACTACAATGAGCAGTTCTTC. This chain connects TRBV7-9 to TRBJ2-1; 7 bases are shared with TRBD2. The CDR3 loop spans 15 amino acids. Germline CDR1 SEHNR, CDR2 FQNEAQ (reference sequence).

This clone appeared once. The CDR3 DNA reads TGTGCCAGCAGTTTATCTGGGAGGGCCGTTTACGAGCAGTACTTC. Protein: CASSLSGRAVYEQYF. The rearrangement joins TRBV27 to TRBJ2-7; TRBD2 matches at 7 bases. This CDR3 comprises 15 residues. Unmatched junction bases numbered 6, after V lost 0 bases and J lost 4 bases. CDR1 is MNHEY and CDR2 is SMNVEV in the germline V gene (reference sequence).

The V call is TRBV6-4, the J call TRBJ2-6; 8 bases are shared with TRBD1. This CDR3 has 16 residues. The germline V gene has CDR1 MRHNA and CDR2 SNTAGT. J lost 3 bases, V lost 3 bases, and 4 bases had no gene match. CDR3 residues: CASSETGGYGANVLTF. CDR3 in DNA: TGTGCCAGCAGTGAAACAGGGGGATATGGGGCCAACGTCCTGACTTTC.

The V call is TRBV27, the J call TRBJ1-5; perhaps TRBD1 as D (6 bases). Looked up from germline, CDR1 is MNHEY and CDR2 is SMNVEV (reference sequence). The CDR3 contains 14 residues. Trimming took off 5 bases at V and 5 bases at J, with 13 bases between the two ends. This chain's CDR3 is CASSTTGSDQPQHF. The CDR3, as DNA: TGTGCCAGCAGTACGACAGGATCGGATCAGCCCCAGCATTTT.

The chain recombines TRBV9 with TRBJ2-5; a possible D gene is TRBD1 (6 bases). The closer fit of TRBJ2-7 to the DNA end suggests the J call may be wrong. Germline V gene lookup returns CDR1 SGDLS and CDR2 YYNGEE. This CDR3 region has 14 residues. The CDR3 region has the DNA TGTGCCAGCAGCGAGCAGGGGACATTAGGCGAGCAGTACTTC. This gives the protein CASSEQGTLGEQYF.